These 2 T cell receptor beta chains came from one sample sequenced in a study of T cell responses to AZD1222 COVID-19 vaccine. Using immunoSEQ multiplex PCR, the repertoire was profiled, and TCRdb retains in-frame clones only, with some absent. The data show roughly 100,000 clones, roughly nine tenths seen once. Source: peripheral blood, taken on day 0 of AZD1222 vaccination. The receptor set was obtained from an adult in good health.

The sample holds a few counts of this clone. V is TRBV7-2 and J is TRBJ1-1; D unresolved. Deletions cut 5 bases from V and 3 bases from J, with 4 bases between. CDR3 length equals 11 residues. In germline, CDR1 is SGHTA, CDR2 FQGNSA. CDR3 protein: CASSRDTEAFF. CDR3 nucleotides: TGTGCCAGCAGCCGGGACACTGAAGCTTTCTTT.

The CDR3 loop is CASTPSRPSEQYF. As DNA, the CDR3 is TGTGCCAGCACCCCAAGCCGACCCTCCGAGCAGTACTTC. The J gene is TRBJ2-7, the V gene TRBV11-2; D is uncertain. Trimming took 7 bases from V and 6 from J, leaving 16 bases between them. The CDR3 contains 13 residues. The germline V gene has CDR1 SGHAT and CDR2 FQNNGV.